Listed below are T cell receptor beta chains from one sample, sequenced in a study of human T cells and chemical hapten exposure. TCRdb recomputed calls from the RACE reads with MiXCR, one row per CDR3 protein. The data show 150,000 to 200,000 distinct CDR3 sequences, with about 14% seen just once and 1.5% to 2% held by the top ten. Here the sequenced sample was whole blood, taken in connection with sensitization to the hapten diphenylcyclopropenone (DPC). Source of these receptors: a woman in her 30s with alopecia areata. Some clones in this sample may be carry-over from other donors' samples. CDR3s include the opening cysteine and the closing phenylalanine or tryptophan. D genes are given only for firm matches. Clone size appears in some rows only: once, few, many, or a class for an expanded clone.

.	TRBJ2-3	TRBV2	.	CASSRGSTDTQYF	TGTGCCAGCTCCCGGGGTAGCACAGATACGCAGTATTTT
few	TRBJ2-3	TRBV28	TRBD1	CASRSRRDRASTDTQYF	TGTGCCAGCAGGTCCCGCCGCGACAGGGCGAGCACAGATACGCAGTATTTT
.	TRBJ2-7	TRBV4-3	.	CASSQSTGLSTYEQYF	TGCGCCAGCAGCCAATCCACAGGGCTCTCAACCTACGAGCAGTACTTC
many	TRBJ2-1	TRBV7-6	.	CASSLIPEEYNEQFF	TGTGCCAGCAGCTTGATTCCCGAAGAGTACAATGAGCAGTTCTTC
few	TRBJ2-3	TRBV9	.	CASSVGPDTDTQYF	TGTGCCAGCAGCGTAGGGCCCGACACAGATACGCAGTATTTT
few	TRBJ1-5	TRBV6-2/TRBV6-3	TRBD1	CASSSYRGPRNQPQHF	TGTGCCAGCAGTTCTTACAGGGGGCCAAGGAATCAGCCCCAGCATTTT
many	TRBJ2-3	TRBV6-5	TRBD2	CASSLRSGGQTDTQYF	TGTGCCAGCAGTTTGAGGTCGGGGGGGCAAACAGATACGCAGTATTTT
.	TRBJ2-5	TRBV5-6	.	CASSLIGRGQETQYF	TGTGCCAGCAGCTTAATCGGACGAGGTCAAGAGACCCAGTACTTC
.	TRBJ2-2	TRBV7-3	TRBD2	CASSSAGTSPTGELFF	TGTGCCAGCAGCTCTGCCGGGACTAGCCCCACCGGGGAGCTGTTTTTT
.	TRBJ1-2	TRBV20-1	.	CSARDRNGYTF	TGCAGTGCTAGAGATAGGAATGGCTACACCTTC
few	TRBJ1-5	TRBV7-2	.	CASSLEGWGDWAQHF	TGTGCCAGCAGCTTAGAGGGTTGGGGAGATTGGGCCCAGCATTTT
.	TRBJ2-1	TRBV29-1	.	CSALPYNEQFF	TGCAGCGCCCTCCCTTACAATGAGCAGTTCTTC
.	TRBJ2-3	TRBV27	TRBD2	CASSFFSGRGGTDTQYF	TGTGCCAGCAGTTTTTTTAGCGGGAGAGGTGGCACAGATACGCAGTATTTT
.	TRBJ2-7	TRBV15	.	CATSRGQEPYEQYF	TGTGCCACCAGCAGAGGACAGGAGCCTTACGAGCAGTACTTC
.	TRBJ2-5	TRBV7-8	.	CASSFSAGFSFPQETQYF	TGTGCCAGCAGCTTTTCCGCCGGGTTCTCTTTTCCGCAAGAGACCCAGTACTTC
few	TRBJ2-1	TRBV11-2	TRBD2	CASSLLLAGPVEQFF	TGTGCCAGCAGCTTATTGCTAGCGGGACCTGTCGAGCAGTTCTTC
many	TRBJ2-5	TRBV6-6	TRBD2	CASRLAGGETQYF	TGTGCCAGCCGACTAGCGGGGGGAGAGACCCAGTACTTC
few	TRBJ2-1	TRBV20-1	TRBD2	CSASGRAHEQFF	TGCAGTGCTAGCGGGAGGGCTCATGAGCAGTTCTTC
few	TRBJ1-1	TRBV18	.	CASSPLGQGGTEAFF	TGTGCCAGCTCACCACTCGGGCAGGGAGGCACTGAAGCTTTCTTT
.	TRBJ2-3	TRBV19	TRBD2	CASSPRGLTGDTQYF	TGTGCCAGTAGCCCTAGGGGACTAACCGGAGATACGCAGTATTTT
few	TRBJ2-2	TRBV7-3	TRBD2	CASSLLTSGSAGELFF	TGTGCCAGCAGCTTACTTACTAGCGGGAGCGCCGGGGAGCTGTTTTTT
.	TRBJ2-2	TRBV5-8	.	CASSRIRGTGELFF	TGTGCCAGCAGCCGGATCAGGGGTACCGGGGAGCTGTTTTTT
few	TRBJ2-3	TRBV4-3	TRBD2	CASSQDLAGGVDTQYF	TGCGCCAGCAGCCAAGATCTAGCGGGAGGGGTAGATACGCAGTATTTT
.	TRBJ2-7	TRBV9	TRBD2	CASSVGGLGYEQYF	TGTGCCAGCAGCGTAGGTGGACTAGGGTACGAGCAGTACTTC
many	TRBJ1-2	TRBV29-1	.	CSVTLPTTF	TGCAGCGTTACTCTCCCAACCACCTTC
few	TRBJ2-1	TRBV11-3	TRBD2	CASSQRTSVGEQFF	TGTGCCAGCAGCCAAAGGACTAGCGTCGGTGAGCAGTTCTTC
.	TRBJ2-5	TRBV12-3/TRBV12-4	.	CASSLRQDQETQYF	TGTGCCAGCAGTTTAAGGCAGGACCAAGAGACCCAGTACTTC
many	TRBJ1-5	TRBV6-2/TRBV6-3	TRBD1	CASSGRQGPLSNQPQHF	TGTGCCAGCAGTGGACGACAGGGGCCCCTTAGCAATCAGCCCCAGCATTTT
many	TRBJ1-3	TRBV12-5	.	CASALTQTGNTIYF	TGTGCTAGTGCCCTCACACAGACTGGAAACACCATATATTTT
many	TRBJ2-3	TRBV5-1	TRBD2	CASSLTSGGPLTDTQYF	TGCGCCAGCAGCTTGACTAGCGGGGGTCCCCTCACAGATACGCAGTATTTT
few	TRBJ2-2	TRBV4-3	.	CASSQGPTGAGELFF	TGCGCCAGCAGCCAAGGACCTACAGGAGCCGGGGAGCTGTTTTTT
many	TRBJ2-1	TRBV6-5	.	CASSLGGGLGNNEQFF	TGTGCCAGCAGTCTAGGGGGGGGGCTTGGGAACAATGAGCAGTTCTTC
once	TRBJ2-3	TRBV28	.	CASRPSTDTQYF	TGTGCCAGCAGACCGAGCACAGATACGCAGTATTTT
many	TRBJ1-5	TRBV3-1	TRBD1	CASSPSTGNNQPQHF	TGTGCCAGCAGCCCCTCGACAGGGAACAATCAGCCCCAGCATTTT
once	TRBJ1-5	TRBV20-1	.	CSASPGYSNQPQHF	TGCAGTGCTAGTCCAGGGTATAGCAATCAGCCCCAGCATTTT
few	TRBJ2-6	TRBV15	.	CATSAGTPSGANVLTF	TGTGCCACCAGCGCCGGGACTCCCTCTGGGGCCAACGTCCTGACTTTC
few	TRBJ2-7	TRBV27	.	CASSLGQVYEQYF	TGTGCCAGCAGTTTAGGTCAGGTCTACGAGCAGTACTTC
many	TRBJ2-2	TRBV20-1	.	CSARDPTPYTGELFF	TGCAGTGCTAGAGACCCGACTCCGTATACCGGGGAGCTGTTTTTT
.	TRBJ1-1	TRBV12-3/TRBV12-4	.	CASSLARGTEAFF	TGTGCCAGCAGTTTAGCGCGGGGGACTGAAGCTTTCTTT
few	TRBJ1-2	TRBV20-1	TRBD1	CSAQGGGRGTYGYTF	TGCAGTGCCCAAGGAGGGGGCAGGGGAACTTATGGCTACACCTTC
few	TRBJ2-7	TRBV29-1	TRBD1	CSVLLDRAYEQYF	TGCAGCGTTTTGTTGGACAGGGCCTACGAGCAGTACTTC
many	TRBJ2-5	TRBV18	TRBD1	CASSPIPTGGAGVTQYF	TGTGCCAGCTCACCAATACCGACAGGGGGCGCAGGGGTGACCCAGTACTTC
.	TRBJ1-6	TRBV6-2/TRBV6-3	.	CASTYAPGRRAPLHF	TGTGCCAGCACCTACGCCCCAGGGAGGCGGGCACCCCTCCACTTT
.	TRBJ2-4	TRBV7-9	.	CASSFTGLSKNIQYF	TGTGCCAGCAGCTTCACAGGCCTGTCCAAAAACATTCAGTACTTC
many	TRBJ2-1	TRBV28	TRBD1	CASSLGDSNEQFF	TGTGCCAGCAGTTTGGGGGACAGCAATGAGCAGTTCTTC
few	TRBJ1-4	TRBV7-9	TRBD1	CASSHDRGNEKLFF	TGTGCCAGCAGCCACGACAGGGGTAATGAAAAACTGTTTTTT
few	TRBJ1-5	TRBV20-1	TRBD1	CSGKQGARQPQHF	TGCAGTGGGAAACAGGGGGCAAGGCAGCCCCAGCATTTT
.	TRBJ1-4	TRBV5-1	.	CASSLSLLATNEKLFF	TGCGCCAGCAGCTTGAGTCTACTCGCAACTAATGAAAAACTGTTTTTT
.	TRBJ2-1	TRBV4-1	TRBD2	CASSQDTSGRYEQFF	TGCGCCAGCAGCCAAGACACTAGCGGGAGATATGAGCAGTTCTTC
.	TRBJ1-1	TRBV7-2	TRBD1	CASSSRQGLGEAFF	TGTGCCAGCAGCTCGCGACAGGGCCTGGGGGAAGCTTTCTTT
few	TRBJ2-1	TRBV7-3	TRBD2	CASSRAGSGNEQFF	TGTGCCAGCAGCCGAGCGGGATCCGGGAATGAGCAGTTCTTC
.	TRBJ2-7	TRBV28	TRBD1	CASSPGTASEQYF	TGTGCCAGCAGTCCAGGGACAGCTTCCGAGCAGTACTTC
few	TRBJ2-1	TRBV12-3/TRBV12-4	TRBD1	CASSLDRVNEQFF	TGTGCCAGCAGTTTGGACAGGGTAAATGAGCAGTTCTTC
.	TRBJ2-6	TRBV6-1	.	CASSGGAGANVLTF	TGTGCCAGCAGTGGAGGGGCTGGGGCCAACGTCCTGACTTTC
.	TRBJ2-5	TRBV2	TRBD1	CASKKMGRQGGETQYF	TGTGCCAGCAAGAAAATGGGCCGACAGGGCGGAGAGACCCAGTACTTC
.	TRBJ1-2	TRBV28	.	CASTQYQGIGYGYTF	TGTGCCAGCACCCAATACCAGGGCATTGGCTATGGCTACACCTTC
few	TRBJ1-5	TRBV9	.	CASSSGQYSNQPQHF	TGTGCCAGCAGCTCCGGACAGTATAGCAATCAGCCCCAGCATTTT
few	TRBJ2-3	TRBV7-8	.	CASSLGRGDTQYF	TGTGCCAGCAGCTTAGGGAGAGGAGATACGCAGTATTTT
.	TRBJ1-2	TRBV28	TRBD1	CASSLGQGLSGYTF	TGTGCCAGCAGTTTGGGACAGGGACTCTCTGGCTACACCTTC